The source of this T cell receptor beta chain is a study of technical replicates of blood from a handful of donors. Sequencing was performed with immunoSEQ multiplex PCR; in TCRdb, only in-frame clones are kept and a portion is missing. The table has tens of thousands of clones, approximately 95% seen once. V was trimmed by 5 bases and J by 0 bases, leaving 4 bases between them. CDR1 and CDR2 (germline): SGHDN, FVKESK. This CDR3 has 12 residues. The chain links TRBV14 to TRBJ1-1; D not certain. Material: T cells isolated from PBMCs. The clonotype was recovered from a human donor in good health. Here the CDR3 reads CASSLVNTEAFF. The CDR3 DNA follows: TGTGCCAGCAGCTTAGTGAACACTGAAGCTTTCTTT.